Presented here are 30 T cell receptor beta chains from one specimen sequenced in a study of blood T cell repertoires in COVID-19. Profiled with immunoSEQ multiplex PCR; TCRdb holds only in-frame clones, not every one. The repertoire includes 330,000 or so clones, roughly 89% of them detected once, and over 3.5% sits in the top ten. Sample: peripheral blood. The receptors derive from a woman aged 55-70 years with COVID-19, enrolled during active disease.

The rearrangement uses TRBV14 and TRBJ2-3, with TRBD1 identical over 8 bases. V was clipped by 1 base and J by 3 bases; unmatched bases: 3. This CDR3 spans 15 amino acids. CDR1 is SGHDN, CDR2 FVKESK, per germline. The CDR3 region has the DNA TGTGCCAGCAGCCAAGGAACAGGGGGAACAGATACGCAGTATTTT. Its translation: CASSQGTGGTDTQYF.

This chain connects TRBV4-1 to TRBJ2-1, with a weak D call TRBD1 (6 bases). The ends were cut back, 4 bases at V and 3 bases at J, with 16 bases in the middle. Per the germline V gene, CDR1 is MGHRA and CDR2 is YSYEKL. CDR3 size: 16 residues. CDR3 sequence (DNA): TGCGCCAGCAGCCCCCTCGGACAGACACTCTACAATGAGCAGTTCTTC. This sequence encodes CASSPLGQTLYNEQFF.

This chain links TRBV28 with TRBJ2-6; D is perhaps TRBD2 (6 bases). Trimming shortened V by 8 bases and J by 1 base, and 12 bases separated the two germline ends. CDR1 and CDR2 from the germline V gene are MDHEN and SYDVKM. CDR3 size: 15 residues. The CDR3 region has the DNA TGTGCCAGCGGGCAAGGAGGGTCTGGGGCCAACGTCCTGACTTTC. This gives the protein CASGQGGSGANVLTF.

The chain employs TRBV18 and TRBJ1-1; the D gene is possibly TRBD1 (5 bases). CDR1 KGHSH and CDR2 LQKENI come from the germline V gene. V lost 3 bases and J 4 bases, leaving 15 bases between the germline ends. CDR3 length equals 15 residues. The CDR3 region has the DNA TGTGCCAGCTCACCCGGGGGGGTGAGGGGCACTGAAGCTTTCTTT. Translating it yields CASSPGGVRGTEAFF.

V usage is TRBV6-1 and J usage is TRBJ2-7; possible D gene TRBD1, 6 bases. The V and J ends lost 1 base and 4 bases respectively, with 14 bases between them. This CDR3 is built from 15 residues. Germline V gene sequence: CDR1 MNHNS, CDR2 SASEGT. CDR3 amino acids: CASSEGTAQRYEQYF. The CDR3 region has the DNA TGTGCCAGCAGTGAAGGGACAGCCCAGAGGTACGAGCAGTACTTC.

This clone was seen a single time. The CDR3, as DNA: TGTGCCAGCGACCAGACACCACCCAGAGGCTACACCTTC. Its translation is CASDQTPPRGYTF. This sequence joins TRBV7-9 and TRBJ1-2, with D uncertain. Germline assignment: CDR1 SEHNR and CDR2 FQNEAQ (reference sequence). Trimming cost V 8 bases and J 8 bases, with 18 bases left between them. The CDR3 spans 13 residues.

The CDR3 nucleotides are TGTGCCAGCAGCCCCATAGCGGGGGGACAGGCTACGCAGTATTTT. As protein: CASSPIAGGQATQYF. V gene TRBV3-1 (or the pseudogene TRBV3-2) combines with J gene TRBJ2-3; 10 bases are a match to TRBD2. CDR3 length: 15 amino acids. From germline, CDR1 is LGHDT and CDR2 YNNKEL (reference sequence). Trimming removed 4 bases from V and 8 bases from J; junction bases left unmatched: 9.

The V call is TRBV7-9, the J call TRBJ2-3; 8 bases agree with TRBD2. CDR1 SEHNR and CDR2 FQNEAQ come from the germline V gene (reference sequence). Trimming at V came to 5 bases and at J to 2 bases, leaving 9 bases not matched to a gene. The CDR3 totals 16 residues. CDR3 protein: CASSLGLAGTTDTQYF. The CDR3 DNA sequence: TGTGCCAGCAGCCTCGGACTAGCAGGGACCACAGATACGCAGTATTTT.

CDR3 sequence: CASSLSGQGAYQPQHF. In nucleotides, the CDR3 is TGTGCCAGCAGTTTATCTGGACAGGGGGCCTATCAGCCCCAGCATTTT. This rearrangement joins TRBV28 to TRBJ1-5, with TRBD1 matching over 11 bases. Trimming at V came to 1 base and at J to 5 bases, leaving 4 bases not matched to a gene. This CDR3 is 16 amino acids long. Germline CDR1 and CDR2: MDHEN and SYDVKM.

The genes are TRBV3-1 (or the pseudogene TRBV3-2) and TRBJ2-1; 10 bases align to TRBD2. This CDR3 is built from 16 residues. Trimming at V came to 4 bases and at J to 1 base, leaving 4 bases not matched to a gene. Germline CDR1 and CDR2: LGHDT and YNNKEL (reference sequence). CDR3 DNA: TGTGCCAGCAGCCGCAGAGCGGGGGGGTCCTACAATGAGCAGTTCTTC. Its protein product is CASSRRAGGSYNEQFF.

This sequence joins TRBV12-3 or TRBV12-4 and TRBJ1-1; no clear D. Trimming pared 3 bases from V and 11 bases from J, leaving 13 bases between. CDR3 length: 12 residues. The CDR3 is CASSLGSPRAFF. In nucleotides, the CDR3 is TGTGCCAGCAGTTTGGGCAGCCCTCGGGCTTTCTTT.

The V call is TRBV24-1, the J call TRBJ2-7, with 12 positions matching TRBD1. There are 14 residues in the CDR3. Looked up from germline, CDR1 is KGHDR and CDR2 is SFDVKD. Unmatched junction bases numbered 3, after V lost 7 bases and J lost 3 bases. CDR3 protein: CATRRDRGLYEQYF. The CDR3 coding sequence is TGTGCCACCAGGAGGGACAGGGGGCTCTACGAGCAGTACTTC.

The chain carries TRBV15 and TRBJ2-4, with D possibly TRBD1 on 5 matching bases. The CDR3 totals 16 residues. Germline V gene data show CDR1 as LNHNV and CDR2 as YYDKDF (reference sequence). V lost 0 bases and J 9 bases, leaving 18 bases between the germline ends. CDR3 amino acids: CATSRDSNVRQFIQYF. In DNA, the CDR3 is TGTGCCACCAGCAGAGATTCTAACGTTCGACAGTTCATTCAGTACTTC.

As DNA, the CDR3 is TGCAGCGTTGAGGCGGGGGGCGCATACTATGGCTACACCTTC. Its translation: CSVEAGGAYYGYTF. The rearrangement joins TRBV29-1 to TRBJ1-2, with D possibly being TRBD1 (6 bases). Germline V lookup: CDR1 SQVTM, CDR2 ANQGSEA. This CDR3 has 14 amino acids. The V gene lost 3 bases and the J gene lost 3 bases, with 14 bases spanning the gap. The variable domain in full, with the rest retrieved from reference TRBV29-1 and TRBJ1-2, is SAVISQKPSRDICQRGTSLTIQCQVDSQVTMMFWYRQQPGQSLTLIATANQGSEATYESGFVIDKFPISRPNLTFSTLTVSNMSPEDSSIYLCSVEAGGAYYGYTFGSGTRLTVV.

The chain employs TRBV28 and TRBJ2-1; D possibly corresponds to TRBD1 (6 bases). The germline gives CDR1 MDHEN, CDR2 SYDVKM. The CDR3 sequence is 13 residues long. Trimming left V 2 bases short and J 8 bases short, with 10 bases between. CDR3 region: CASSLAGVYEQFF. DNA of the CDR3: TGTGCCAGCAGTTTAGCAGGGGTTTATGAGCAGTTCTTC.

The table lists this clone with a count of one. The genes are TRBV6-6 and TRBJ1-5; a weak D match, TRBD1 (5 bases). Germline-derived CDR1 and CDR2 are MNHNY and SVGAGI (reference sequence). This CDR3 region has 16 residues. Trimming left V 4 bases short and J 4 bases short, with 17 bases between. CDR3 in amino acids: CASSSSDGGGNQPQHF. The CDR3 coding sequence is TGTGCCAGCAGTTCGTCCGACGGCGGGGGAAATCAGCCCCAGCATTTT.

The chain couples TRBV27 to TRBJ1-5; TRBD1 aligns across 7 bases. Germline V gene sequence: CDR1 MNHEY, CDR2 SMNVEV (reference sequence). The trim removed 6 bases at V and 4 bases at J, leaving 9 bases unmatched. The CDR3 has 15 amino acids. CDR3 bases: TGTGCCAGCAGATTAAACACAGGGGCAAATCAGCCCCAGCATTTT. It yields the protein CASRLNTGANQPQHF.

The rearrangement joins TRBV9 to TRBJ2-3; TRBD2 matches 7 bases. There are 15 residues in the CDR3. Per the germline V gene, CDR1 is SGDLS and CDR2 is YYNGEE. With 5 bases clipped from V and 0 bases from J, the junction kept 6 bases outside the gene matches. CDR3 sequence (DNA): TGTGCCAGCAGTCTCGGGGGGTTTAGCACAGATACGCAGTATTTT. It encodes CASSLGGFSTDTQYF.

The chain is built from TRBV27 and TRBJ1-1; D might be TRBD1 (5 bases). Germline V lookup: CDR1 MNHEY, CDR2 SMNVEV (reference sequence). CDR3 size: 15 residues. V was clipped by 3 bases and J by 2 bases, with 13 bases between them. The CDR3 DNA reads as TGTGCCAGCAGTTTCGGCGACAGACGAAACACTGAAGCTTTCTTT. Translated, it gives CASSFGDRRNTEAFF.

The V and J genes are TRBV5-3 and TRBJ2-3, with TRBD1 identical over 8 bases. TRBV5-3 is an ORF, and what it does is uncertain. The V and J ends lost 4 bases and 2 bases, in that order; junction bases with no gene match: 18. The CDR3 length is 19 residues. The CDR3 sequence: CARSPQGGSWTANTDTQYF. CDR3 bases: TGTGCCAGAAGCCCACAGGGGGGATCCTGGACAGCGAACACAGATACGCAGTATTTT.

This clone was detected a few times. The rearrangement uses TRBV4-2 and TRBJ1-1; perhaps TRBD1 as D (6 bases). CDR1 and CDR2 from the germline V gene are LGHNA and YNFKEQ. With 3 bases removed from V and 8 bases from J, the gap between germline ends came to 10 bases. This CDR3 has 12 residues. Here the CDR3 reads CASSHNTGEAFF. The DNA of the CDR3 is TGTGCCAGCAGCCATAATACAGGGGAAGCTTTCTTT.

The CDR3 coding sequence is TGCGCCAGCAGCAGAGGGGGGGCCATGGGGTACGAGCAGTACTTC. Residues: CASSRGGAMGYEQYF. The chain uses TRBV5-1 and TRBJ2-7, with D possibly being TRBD2 (7 bases). V lost 4 bases, J lost 4 bases, and 18 bases lay in between. This CDR3 has 15 residues. CDR1 and CDR2 (germline): SGHRS, YFSETQ.

The chain employs TRBV7-2 and TRBJ2-3; 15 nucleotides line up with TRBD2. V dropped 4 bases and J dropped 5; count of bases not matched to a gene: 4. Germline V lookup: CDR1 SGHTA, CDR2 FQGNSA. The CDR3 runs 16 residues. The CDR3 nucleotides are TGTGCCAGCAGCTGGACTAGCGGGGGGGCAGTAGATACGCAGTATTTT. Protein product: CASSWTSGGAVDTQYF.

The CDR3 DNA follows: TGTGCCAGCAGCCTGGGAGGGGTGAACTATGGCTACACCTTC. Its protein is CASSLGGVNYGYTF. The J gene is TRBJ1-2, the V gene TRBV28; TRBD1 is a possible D gene (5 bases). Per germline, CDR1 MDHEN and CDR2 SYDVKM. The V gene lost 6 bases and the J gene lost 2 bases, with 13 bases spanning the gap. This CDR3 has 14 amino acids.

This chain joins TRBV11-2 and TRBJ1-6, with D unclear. This CDR3 comprises 16 residues. Germline loops: CDR1 SGHAT, CDR2 FQNNGV. The V gene lost 0 bases and the J gene lost 7 bases, with 13 bases spanning the gap. Here the CDR3 reads CASSLEFGGRNSPLHF. The DNA for the CDR3 is TGTGCCAGCAGCTTAGAGTTTGGAGGGCGGAATTCACCCCTCCACTTT.

This chain links TRBV30 with TRBJ2-5, with 14 bases lining up with TRBD2. V lost 7 bases, J lost 1 base, and 2 bases stayed unmatched. Germline CDR1 reads GTSNPN; CDR2 reads SVGIG (reference sequence). The CDR3 loop spans 14 amino acids. CDR3 DNA sequence: TGTGCCTTGACTAGCGGGGGGGCCCAAGAGACCCAGTACTTC. It translates to CALTSGGAQETQYF.

The genes are TRBV3-1 (or the pseudogene TRBV3-2) and TRBJ1-2, with 8 bases fitting TRBD1. Losses at the gene ends were 6 bases for V and 2 bases for J; bases not matched to a gene: 8. The CDR3 totals 15 residues. Looked up from germline, CDR1 is LGHDT and CDR2 is YNNKEL (reference sequence). CDR3: CASRLTGGGNYGYTF. CDR3 DNA: TGTGCCAGCAGGCTTACAGGGGGGGGCAACTATGGCTACACCTTC.

There are a few counts of this clone. This rearrangement joins TRBV5-8 to TRBJ1-2, with 7 bases matching TRBD1. Germline V lookup: CDR1 SGHTS, CDR2 YDEGEE. V lost 5 bases, J lost 5 bases, and 9 bases stayed unmatched. This CDR3 region has 14 residues. As DNA, the CDR3 is TGTGCCAGCAGTCCCCCCACAGGGGCGTATGGCTACACCTTC. The encoded protein is CASSPPTGAYGYTF.

The chain combines TRBV7-9 with TRBJ2-3; possibly TRBD1 for D (6 bases). Looked up from germline, CDR1 is SEHNR and CDR2 is FQNEAQ (reference sequence). The V gene lost 0 bases and the J gene lost 5 bases, with 15 bases spanning the gap. There are 16 residues in the CDR3. CDR3 loop: CASSLAGRGLRDTQYF. In DNA, the CDR3 is TGTGCCAGCAGCTTAGCTGGTAGGGGGTTACGAGATACGCAGTATTTT.

This chain connects TRBV7-9 to TRBJ1-2; tentative D call: TRBD1 (6 bases). CDR1 and CDR2 from the germline V gene are SEHNR and FQNEAQ (reference sequence). Trimming pared 3 bases from V and 5 bases from J, leaving 16 bases between. The CDR3 runs 15 residues. The CDR3 spells CASSFSRTAGYGYTF. The CDR3 nucleotides are TGTGCCAGCAGCTTTTCTCGGACAGCAGGGTATGGCTACACCTTC.